This TCR beta chain was captured in a study of regulatory T cells in long-lasting Graves disease listed by TCRdb under 2021. Study-level background: In the newly diagnosed Graves' disease group, patients had been taking antithyroid drugs for less than 3 months. Patients with persistent Graves' disease were compared with patients with newly diagnosed Graves' disease using TCR sequencing and RNA sequencing of peripheral blood. The study was conducted in China and was registered as a clinical trial. TCR sequencing covered 13 persistent and 20 or so newly diagnosed Graves' disease patients, 33 samples in total. The research as a whole found: Compared with newly diagnosed patients, persistent Graves' disease patients had lower TCR Shannon entropy and fewer highly expanded clones, which suggests clonal expansion. Preferential use of TRBV28, TRBJ1-2 and TRBJ2-5 was observed in persistent disease, whereas TRBV20-1 and TRBJ2-1 were favored in newly diagnosed disease. Sequencing and analysis were restricted to the TCR beta chain. The authors noted that the small sample size was a limitation that may lower accuracy. Peripheral blood alone was examined, since thyroid tissue, which constituted the primary lesion, could not be accessed. More public clonotypes were shared among persistent patients (2,741) than among newly diagnosed patients (roughly 1,000).

The time point label here, explained by the study, means: newly diagnosed GD, antithyroid drugs for less than 3 months. RNA was extracted from PBMCs in TRIzol for both TCR sequencing and RNA sequencing. The diagnosis of Graves' disease followed American Thyroid Association guidelines. Patients were recruited from an endocrinology department in Xi'an, China. Each patient gave about 9.1 milliliters of peripheral blood, collected in an EDTA anticoagulant tube. PBMCs were isolated by Ficoll Paque Plus density gradient separation without further T cell sorting. An Agilent 2100 Bioanalyzer and agarose gel were used to check RNA quality, and a NanoDrop 2000 was used to measure RNA concentration. Library preparation was by multiplex PCR. The sequencer listed for this sample is Illumina HiSeq 4000. To build TCR beta libraries, CDR3 regions were amplified by Arm-PCR using iRepertoire HTBI primers. Before sequencing, the PCR products underwent gel purification. The authors processed their data as follows. Gene usage analysis of CDR3 amino acid clonotypes relied on the 55 to 80 TRBV and 14 TRBJ segments identified across samples. Filtered high-quality paired reads were merged into contigs using COPE and FqMerger. Contigs were aligned with BLAST to IMGT TRBV, TRBD and TRBJ reference genes, and CDR3 was defined per IMGT. Any clonotype with a frequency above 0.1% was classified as a highly expanded clone. Shannon entropy was used to measure repertoire diversity, and the Gini coefficient was used to measure V-J evenness. A clonotype was considered public if more than one individual shared it. TCRdb trimmed the raw reads at Q25, called clones with MiXCR and kept productive beta chains. Identical CDR3 protein sequences are pooled into one entry, listed with their most common genes and DNA. The V and J calls were determined by TCRdb, not by the authors. This sample gives hundreds of thousands of distinct CDR3 sequences in total; less than 20% of them show up just once. The ten largest clonotypes hold 22% of the sample.

This clonotype was counted ten times or more. Its antigen target is currently unknown. No base-level quality is on record; no much larger clone is a single base apart. CDR1 and CDR2 were assigned from the germline V gene as SGHVS and FNYEAQ. Relative to germline, V is 3 bases shorter and J is 8 bases shorter, with 14 bases between their ends. Measured from the cysteine to the phenylalanine, the CDR3 is 14 residues long. The CDR3 DNA has 42 bases and is translated from base 1. The sequence links TRBV7-6 to TRBJ2-1; confidence is insufficient to name the D gene. This clonotype was obtained from a female donor with Graves disease. The sample consisted of peripheral blood mononuclear cells (PBMCs), taken at new diagnosis, from a patient treated with antithyroid drugs. The nucleotide sequence is given as TGTGCCAGCAGCTTGGAGAGCGAGACCCATGAGCAGTTCTTC. This translates into CASSLESETHEQFF.